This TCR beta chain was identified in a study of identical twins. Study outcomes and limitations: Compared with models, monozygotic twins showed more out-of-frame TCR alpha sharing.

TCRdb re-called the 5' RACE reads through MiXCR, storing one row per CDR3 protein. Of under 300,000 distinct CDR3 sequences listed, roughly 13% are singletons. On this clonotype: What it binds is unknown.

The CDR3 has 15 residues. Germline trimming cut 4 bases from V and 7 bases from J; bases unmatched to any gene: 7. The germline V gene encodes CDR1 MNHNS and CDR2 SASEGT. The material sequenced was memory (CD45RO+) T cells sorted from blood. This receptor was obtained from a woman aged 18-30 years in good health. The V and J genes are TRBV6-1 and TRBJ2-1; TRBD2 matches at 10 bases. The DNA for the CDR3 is TGTGCCAGCAGTGTCAGCGGGGGGGCAGGAAATGAGCAGTTCTTC. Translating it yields CASSVSGGAGNEQFF.